These 17 T cell receptor beta chains were all obtained from the same sample, sequenced in a study of cytomegalovirus exposure and HLA in healthy donors. The PCR employed 60 Vbeta primers together with 13 Jbeta primers. Sequencing was performed with immunoSEQ multiplex PCR; in TCRdb, only in-frame clones are kept and a portion is missing. The sample holds more than 45,000 clones. Input material: PBMCs. These receptors all come from a woman aged 25 to 39 in good health and CMV-seropositive.

The chain recombines TRBV7-9 with TRBJ1-3; tentatively, D is TRBD1 (6 bases). The CDR3 covers 16 residues. Looked up from germline, CDR1 is SEHNR and CDR2 is FQNEAQ (reference sequence). The V and J ends lost 2 bases and 1 base respectively, with 12 bases between them. CDR3 coding DNA: TGTGCCAGCAGCTTAAGGGACACCTTGTCTGGAAACACCATATATTTT. It codes for CASSLRDTLSGNTIYF.

V usage is TRBV5-1 and J usage is TRBJ1-5; D is unresolved. V shed 2 bases and J shed 2 bases, with 5 bases lying between them. This CDR3 region has 13 residues. Germline-derived CDR1 and CDR2 are SGHRS and YFSETQ. CDR3 residues: CASSLAGNQPQHF. For the CDR3, the DNA is TGCGCCAGCAGCTTAGCGGGCAATCAGCCCCAGCATTTT.

For this clone: Mismatch with germline at one junction end may stem from a read error. CDR3: CASSFDRGQENQYF. The DNA of the CDR3 is TGTGCCAGCAGCTTCGACAGGGGGCAAGAGAACCAGTACTTC. V gene TRBV7-9 combines with J gene TRBJ2-5; 10 bases map to TRBD1. Germline V lookup: CDR1 SEHNR, CDR2 FQNEAQ (reference sequence). The CDR3 runs 14 residues. The full variable domain, in which reference TRBV7-9 and TRBJ2-5 provide the parts outside the CDR3, is DTGVSQNPRHKITKRGQNVTFRCDPISEHNRLYWYRQTLGQGPEFLTYFQNEAQLEKSRLLSDRFSAERPKGSFSTLEIQRTEQGDSAMYLCASSFDRGQENQYFGPGTRLLVL.

This chain joins TRBV4-1 and TRBJ2-7, with 8 nucleotides matching TRBD2. Looked up from germline, CDR1 is MGHRA and CDR2 is YSYEKL. Unmatched junction bases numbered 8, after V lost 0 bases and J lost 4 bases. The CDR3 runs 16 residues. The CDR3 reads CASSQEGSSGPYEQYF. The CDR3 bases are TGCGCCAGCAGCCAAGAGGGCTCTAGCGGGCCTTACGAGCAGTACTTC.

This rearrangement joins TRBV6-1 to TRBJ2-6; D is uncertain. In germline, CDR1 is MNHNS, CDR2 SASEGT. CDR3 length: 13 amino acids. Deletions cut 10 bases from V and 7 bases from J, with 14 bases between. The CDR3 sequence is CAITYVGANVLTF. The CDR3 DNA reads TGTGCCATAACTTACGTGGGCGCCAACGTCCTGACTTTC.

This chain connects TRBV11-2 to TRBJ2-7, with D uncertain. Germline values: CDR1 SGHAT, CDR2 FQNNGV. The CDR3 loop spans 15 amino acids. Trimming took off 2 bases at V and 5 bases at J, with 16 bases between the two ends. In DNA, the CDR3 is TGTGCCAGCAGCTTAAATATAGTGAGCTTCGACGAGCAGTACTTC. Protein sequence: CASSLNIVSFDEQYF.

The chain joins TRBV11-3 to TRBJ2-3; D perhaps matches TRBD2 (6 bases). The CDR3 spans 15 residues. The V and J ends lost 3 bases and 1 base respectively, with 11 bases between them. The germline gives CDR1 SGHNT, CDR2 YENEEA. CDR3 sequence: CASSFGGWGTDTQYF. The DNA for the CDR3 is TGTGCCAGCAGCTTTGGAGGGTGGGGCACAGATACGCAGTATTTT.

The V gene is TRBV28, the J gene TRBJ2-7, with D maybe TRBD1 (5 bases). Germline V gene lookup returns CDR1 MDHEN and CDR2 SYDVKM. The CDR3 sequence is 14 residues long. Between the trimmed V and J ends, which lost 5 bases and 8 bases, there was a span of 19 bases. CDR3 amino acids: CASSGQGGLRKQYF. CDR3 in DNA: TGTGCCAGCAGTGGGCAGGGTGGTTTACGAAAGCAGTACTTC.

The V gene is TRBV30, the J gene TRBJ1-3; maybe TRBD1 (5 bases). Germline CDR1 is GTSNPN and CDR2 is SVGIG (reference sequence). The CDR3 extends over 13 amino acids. V lost 2 bases and J lost 4, with 9 bases in between. CDR3 sequence (DNA): TGTGCCTGGAGTCCAGGGTCAGGAAACACCATATATTTT. Its protein product is CAWSPGSGNTIYF.

The gene calls are TRBV6-5 and TRBJ2-7; no clear D gene. V dropped 2 bases and J dropped 3 bases, with 8 bases sitting between them. Germline CDR1 MNHEY, CDR2 SVGAGI. The CDR3 spans 13 residues. The DNA for the CDR3 is TGTGCCAGCAGTTACGCTGGCGGCTACGAGCAGTACTTC. Translation: CASSYAGGYEQYF.

The chain couples TRBV14 to TRBJ2-5; TRBD1 is a possible D gene (5 bases). The V end lost 5 bases, the J end lost 4 bases, and 11 bases lay between the germline ends. This CDR3 has 13 amino acids. Germline CDR1 is SGHDN and CDR2 is FVKESK. This CDR3 reads CASSVRQRETQYF. Here the CDR3 DNA reads TGTGCCAGCAGCGTCCGACAGAGAGAGACCCAGTACTTC.

The chain links TRBV4-1 to TRBJ1-6; tentatively, D is TRBD1 (5 bases). This CDR3 is built from 18 residues. V was trimmed by 2 bases and J by 0 bases, leaving 14 bases between them. In germline, CDR1 is MGHRA, CDR2 YSYEKL. The CDR3 nucleotides read TGCGCCAGCAGCCAACCGCAGGGTCTGGGCTCCTATAATTCACCCCTCCACTTT. Its protein is CASSQPQGLGSYNSPLHF.

The CDR3 DNA reads as TGTGCCAGCGATATAGCGGGGAACTCCTACAATGAGCAGTTCTTC. Its protein is CASDIAGNSYNEQFF. J is TRBJ2-1 and V is TRBV27, with TRBD2 matching over 8 bases. Germline V CDR1 and CDR2: MNHEY, SMNVEV (reference sequence). With V trimmed by 8 bases and J by 0 bases, 6 bases remained unmatched. This CDR3 region has 15 residues.

The gene calls are TRBV29-1 and TRBJ2-3, with a possible D match to TRBD1 (6 bases). Germline V CDR1 and CDR2: SQVTM, ANQGSEA. The CDR3 covers 13 residues. CDR3 loop: CSVGQSSTDTQYF. DNA of the CDR3: TGCAGTGTCGGACAGTCTAGCACAGATACGCAGTATTTT.

This chain links TRBV18 with TRBJ1-1; no clear D. The CDR3 covers 13 residues. The V and J ends lost 2 bases and 7 bases respectively, with 11 bases between them. CDR1 is KGHSH, CDR2 LQKENI, per germline. CDR3 DNA: TGTGCCAGCTCACCATTATCGACAAATGAAGCTTTCTTT. Encoded protein: CASSPLSTNEAFF. Combining the CDR3 with reference TRBV18 and TRBJ1-1 gives the whole variable domain NAGVMQNPRHLVRRRGQEARLRCSPMKGHSHVYWYRQLPEEGLKFMVYLQKENIIDESGMPKERFSAEFPKEGPSILRIQQVVRGDSAAYFCASSPLSTNEAFFGQGTRLTVV.

DNA for the CDR3: TGTGCCTCCTTTAGCGGGAGGGCTCGGAACACCGGGGAGCTGTTTTTT. Protein product: CASFSGRARNTGELFF. J is TRBJ2-2 and V is TRBV10-3; 11 bases align to TRBD2. This CDR3 contains 16 residues. Looked up from germline, CDR1 is ENHRY and CDR2 is SYGVKD. The V gene end was trimmed by 11 bases and the J gene end by 1 base; junction bases not matched to a gene: 9.

V is TRBV5-1 and J is TRBJ2-7; the D gene is possibly TRBD1 (5 bases). Trimming left V 0 bases short and J 3 bases short, with 13 bases between. Germline CDR1 reads SGHRS; CDR2 reads YFSETQ. The CDR3 spans 15 residues. DNA of the CDR3: TGCGCCAGCAGCTTGGCCGGAGACAGTTTCTACGAGCAGTACTTC. Its protein product is CASSLAGDSFYEQYF.